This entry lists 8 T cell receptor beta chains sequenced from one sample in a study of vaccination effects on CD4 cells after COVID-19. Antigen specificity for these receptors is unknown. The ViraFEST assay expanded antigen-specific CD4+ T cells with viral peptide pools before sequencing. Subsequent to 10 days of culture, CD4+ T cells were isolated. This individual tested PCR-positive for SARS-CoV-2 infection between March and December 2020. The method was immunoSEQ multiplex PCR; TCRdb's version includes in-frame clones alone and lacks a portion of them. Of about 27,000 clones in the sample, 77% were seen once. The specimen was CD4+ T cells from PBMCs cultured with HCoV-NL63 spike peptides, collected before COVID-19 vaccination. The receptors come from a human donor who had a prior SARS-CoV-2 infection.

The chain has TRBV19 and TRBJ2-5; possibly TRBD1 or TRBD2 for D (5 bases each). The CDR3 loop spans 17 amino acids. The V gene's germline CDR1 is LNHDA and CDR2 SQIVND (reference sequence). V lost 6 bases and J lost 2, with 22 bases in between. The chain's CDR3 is CASRKTGLARTQETQYF. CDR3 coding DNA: TGTGCCAGTAGAAAAACGGGGCTAGCCCGCACACAAGAGACCCAGTACTTC.

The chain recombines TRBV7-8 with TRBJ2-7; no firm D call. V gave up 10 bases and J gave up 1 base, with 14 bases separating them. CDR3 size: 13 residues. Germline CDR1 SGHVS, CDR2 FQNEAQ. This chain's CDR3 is CATVSVGSYEQYF. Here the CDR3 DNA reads TGTGCCACCGTTAGTGTCGGGTCCTACGAGCAGTACTTC.

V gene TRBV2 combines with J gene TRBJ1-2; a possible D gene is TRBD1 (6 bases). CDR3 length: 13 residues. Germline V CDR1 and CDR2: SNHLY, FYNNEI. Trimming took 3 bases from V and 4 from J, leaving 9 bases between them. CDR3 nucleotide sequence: TGTGCCAGCAGTGACAACAGGGCCTATGGCTACACCTTC. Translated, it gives CASSDNRAYGYTF.

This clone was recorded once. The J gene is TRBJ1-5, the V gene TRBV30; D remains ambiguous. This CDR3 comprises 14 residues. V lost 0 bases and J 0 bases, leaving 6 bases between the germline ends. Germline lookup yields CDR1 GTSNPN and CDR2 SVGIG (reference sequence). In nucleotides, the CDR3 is TGTGCCTGGAGTGTAGACTTTAGCAATCAGCCCCAGCATTTT. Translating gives CAWSVDFSNQPQHF.

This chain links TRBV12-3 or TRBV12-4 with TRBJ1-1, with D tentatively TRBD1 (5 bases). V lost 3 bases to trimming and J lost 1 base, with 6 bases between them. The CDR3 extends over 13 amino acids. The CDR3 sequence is CASSFTGNTEAFF. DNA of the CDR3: TGTGCCAGCAGTTTCACAGGGAACACTGAAGCTTTCTTT.

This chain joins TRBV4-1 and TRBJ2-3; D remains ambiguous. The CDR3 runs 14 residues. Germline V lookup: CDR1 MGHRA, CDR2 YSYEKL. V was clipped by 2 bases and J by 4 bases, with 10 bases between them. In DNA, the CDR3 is TGCGCCAGCAGCCAAATGGTCTGGGCAGATACGCAGTATTTT. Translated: CASSQMVWADTQYF.

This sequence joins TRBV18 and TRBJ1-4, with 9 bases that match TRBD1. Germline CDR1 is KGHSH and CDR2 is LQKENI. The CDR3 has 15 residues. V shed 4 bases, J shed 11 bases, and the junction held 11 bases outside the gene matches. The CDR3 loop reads CASSHPGTGKEKLFF. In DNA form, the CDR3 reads TGTGCCAGCTCACACCCGGGGACAGGGAAAGAGAAACTGTTTTTT.

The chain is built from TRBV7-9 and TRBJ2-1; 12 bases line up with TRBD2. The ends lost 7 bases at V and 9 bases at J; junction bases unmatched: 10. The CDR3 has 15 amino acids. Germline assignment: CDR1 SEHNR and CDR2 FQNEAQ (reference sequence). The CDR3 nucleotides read TGTGCCAGCACTAGCGGGAGGGTCTATACGAGTGAGCAGTTCTTC. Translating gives CASTSGRVYTSEQFF.